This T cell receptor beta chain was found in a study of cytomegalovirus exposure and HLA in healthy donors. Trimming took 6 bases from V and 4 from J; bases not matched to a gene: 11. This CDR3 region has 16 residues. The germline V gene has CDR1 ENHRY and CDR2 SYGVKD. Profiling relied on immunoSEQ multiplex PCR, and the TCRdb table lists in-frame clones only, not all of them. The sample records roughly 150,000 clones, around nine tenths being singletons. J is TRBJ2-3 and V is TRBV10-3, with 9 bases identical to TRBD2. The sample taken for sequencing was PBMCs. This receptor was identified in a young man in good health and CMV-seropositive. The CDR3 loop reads CAIRAGGPGVSDTQYF. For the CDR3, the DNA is TGTGCCATCAGGGCGGGAGGGCCCGGAGTATCAGATACGCAGTATTTT.